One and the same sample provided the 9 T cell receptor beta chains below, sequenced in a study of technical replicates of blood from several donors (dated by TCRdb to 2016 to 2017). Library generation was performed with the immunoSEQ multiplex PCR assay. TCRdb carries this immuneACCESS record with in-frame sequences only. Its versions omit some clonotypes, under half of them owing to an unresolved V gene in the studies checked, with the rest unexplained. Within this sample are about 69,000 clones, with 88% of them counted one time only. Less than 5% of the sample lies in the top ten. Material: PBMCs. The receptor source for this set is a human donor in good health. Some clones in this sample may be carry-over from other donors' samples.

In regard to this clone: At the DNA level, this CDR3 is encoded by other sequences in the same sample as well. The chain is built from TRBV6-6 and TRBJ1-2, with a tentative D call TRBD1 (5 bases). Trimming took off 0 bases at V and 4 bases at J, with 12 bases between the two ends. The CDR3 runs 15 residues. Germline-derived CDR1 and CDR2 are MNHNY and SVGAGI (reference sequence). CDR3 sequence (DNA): TGTGCCAGCAGTTACTCGGGTCTCGGGGGCTATGGCTACACCTTC. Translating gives CASSYSGLGGYGYTF.

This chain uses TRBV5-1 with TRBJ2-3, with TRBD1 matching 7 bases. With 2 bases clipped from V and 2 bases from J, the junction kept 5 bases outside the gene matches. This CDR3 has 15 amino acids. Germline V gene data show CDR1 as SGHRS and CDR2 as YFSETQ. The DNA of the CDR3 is TGCGCCAGCAGCTTACAGGGGTTGGACACAGATACGCAGTATTTT. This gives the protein CASSLQGLDTDTQYF.

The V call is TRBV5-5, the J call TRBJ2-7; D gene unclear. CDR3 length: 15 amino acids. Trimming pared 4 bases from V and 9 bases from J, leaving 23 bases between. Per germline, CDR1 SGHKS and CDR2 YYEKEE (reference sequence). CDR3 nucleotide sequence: TGTGCCAGCAGCCCCGATCCCGGAACTACCTTCTTGCAGTACTTC. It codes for CASSPDPGTTFLQYF.

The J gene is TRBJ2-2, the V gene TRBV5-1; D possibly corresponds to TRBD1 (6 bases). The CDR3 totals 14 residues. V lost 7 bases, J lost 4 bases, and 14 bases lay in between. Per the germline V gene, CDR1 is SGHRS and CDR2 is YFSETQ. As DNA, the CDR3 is TGCGCCAGCCATGACAGGTTGCGCACCGGGGAGCTGTTTTTT. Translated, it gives CASHDRLRTGELFF.

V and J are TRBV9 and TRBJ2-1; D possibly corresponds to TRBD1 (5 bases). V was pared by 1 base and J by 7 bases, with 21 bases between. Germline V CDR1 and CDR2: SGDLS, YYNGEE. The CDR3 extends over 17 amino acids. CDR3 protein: CASSVWPSGIAGNEQFF. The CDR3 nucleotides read TGTGCCAGCAGCGTATGGCCGTCAGGGATAGCCGGGAATGAGCAGTTCTTC.

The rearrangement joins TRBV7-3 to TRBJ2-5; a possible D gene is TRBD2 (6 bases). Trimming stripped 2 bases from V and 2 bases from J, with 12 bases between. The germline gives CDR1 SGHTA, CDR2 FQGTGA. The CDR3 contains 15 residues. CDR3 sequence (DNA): TGTGCCAGCAGCTTAGGCGGGGCCGCACAAGAGACCCAGTACTTC. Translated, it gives CASSLGGAAQETQYF.

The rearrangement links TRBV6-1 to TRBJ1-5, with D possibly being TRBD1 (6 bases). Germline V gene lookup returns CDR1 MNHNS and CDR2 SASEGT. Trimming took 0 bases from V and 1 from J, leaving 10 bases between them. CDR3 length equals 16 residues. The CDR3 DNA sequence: TGTGCCAGCAGTGAAGCTTCAGGGGTGAGCAATCAGCCCCAGCATTTT. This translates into CASSEASGVSNQPQHF.

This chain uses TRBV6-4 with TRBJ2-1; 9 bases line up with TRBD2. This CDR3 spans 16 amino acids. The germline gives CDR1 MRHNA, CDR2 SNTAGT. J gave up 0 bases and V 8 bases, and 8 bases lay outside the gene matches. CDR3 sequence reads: CASHTLAGPSYNEQFF. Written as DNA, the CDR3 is TGTGCCAGCCACACCCTAGCGGGACCCTCCTACAATGAGCAGTTCTTC.

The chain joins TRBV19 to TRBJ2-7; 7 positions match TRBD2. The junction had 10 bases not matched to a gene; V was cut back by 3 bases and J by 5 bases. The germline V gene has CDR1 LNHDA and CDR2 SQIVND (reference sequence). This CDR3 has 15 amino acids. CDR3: CASSIRGLAVHEQYF. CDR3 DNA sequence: TGTGCCAGTAGTATTCGGGGTCTAGCGGTCCACGAGCAGTACTTC.